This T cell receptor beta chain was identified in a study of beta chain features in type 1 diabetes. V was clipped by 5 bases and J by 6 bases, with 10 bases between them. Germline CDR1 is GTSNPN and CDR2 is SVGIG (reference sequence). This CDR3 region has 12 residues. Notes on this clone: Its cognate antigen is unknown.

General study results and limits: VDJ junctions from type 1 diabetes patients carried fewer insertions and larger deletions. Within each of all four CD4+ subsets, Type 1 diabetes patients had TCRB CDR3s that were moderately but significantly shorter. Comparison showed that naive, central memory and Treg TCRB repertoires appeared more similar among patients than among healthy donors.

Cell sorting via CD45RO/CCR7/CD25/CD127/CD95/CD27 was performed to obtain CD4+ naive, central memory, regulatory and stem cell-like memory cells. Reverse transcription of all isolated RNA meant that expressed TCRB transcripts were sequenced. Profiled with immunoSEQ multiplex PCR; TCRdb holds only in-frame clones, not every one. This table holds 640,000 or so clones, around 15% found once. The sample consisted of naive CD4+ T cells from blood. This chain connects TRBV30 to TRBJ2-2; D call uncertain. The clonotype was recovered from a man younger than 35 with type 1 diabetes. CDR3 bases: TGTGCCTGGGGTGGGGTGGCCGGGGAGCTGTTTTTT. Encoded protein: CAWGGVAGELFF. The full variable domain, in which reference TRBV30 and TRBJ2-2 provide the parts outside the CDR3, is SQTIHQWPATLVQPVGSPLSLECTVEGTSNPNLYWYRQAAGRGLQLLFYSVGIGQISSEVPQNLSASRPQDRQFILSSKKLLLSDSGFYLCAWGGVAGELFFGEGSRLTVL.